This TCR beta chain appears in the sequencing data of a study of shared clonotypes between healthy human individuals (dated by TCRdb to about 2020). Broadly, across the study: A few men and a couple of women, aged 18 to 49 years, made up the cohort. For each donor, CD4 naive and CD4 memory were each run on three plates, CD8 naive on two plates, and CD8 memory on one plate. The study deeply sequenced blood TCR repertoires of five healthy adults to estimate repertoire size and the extent of clonotype sharing between individuals. To increase sequencing depth and limit assay-specific biases, TCR repertoire library preparation and sequencing were carried out by different laboratories using diverse techniques. Between about 0.94 and 8.9 billion PBMCs per donor were obtained by leukapheresis. Beyond this particular receptor, the publication reports: Compared with non-shared clonotypes, clonotypes shared by all four sorted-subset donors had higher generation probabilities. Pairwise subsampling led to the expectation that sequencing depth would affect the degree of clonotype sharing among donors. Sampling was limited to blood, and TCR repertoires in tissue likely differ from TCR repertoires in blood. When a few donors were compared, the shared fraction of clonotypes was approximately 5% for naive CD4, around 3.6% for naive CD8, roughly 2.3% for memory CD4, and 0.35% to 0.4% for memory CD8. The small number of donors limited the genetic and exposure-history diversity represented. Larger estimated clonotype richness was generally found for naive subsets than for memory subsets. Rarefaction of sorted-subset datasets indicated incomplete sequencing despite the large sequencing depth.

The germline V gene supplies CDR1 SNHLY and CDR2 FYNNEI. Cut back by 7 bases and 0 bases, the V and J ends lie 13 bases apart. The CDR3 holds 15 amino acids from the cysteine to the phenylalanine. Only the CDR3 part of the read is kept: 45 bases, read in frame from the first base. Note on this clone: The clone's antigen remains unknown. No much larger clone is present one base from it, and per-base qualities are unavailable.

Using the deep immunoSEQ assay, multiplex PCR amplified TCR CDR3 regions from genomic DNA. Genomic DNA extracted from each cell subset was distributed evenly over all wells of several immunoSEQ 96-well plates, and each plate served as one replicate. For sorted subsets, 200 to 250 ng genomic DNA, equal to tens of thousands of T cell genomes, was loaded into each replicate PCR. The purified libraries were quantified using a Qubit 3.0 fluorometer, sized with a Bioanalyzer 2100, and then quantified again using the KAPA Library Quantification kit. A separate single-read 150-cycle Illumina NextSeq 550 flow cell was used to sequence each immunoSEQ 96-well plate. From the authors' description of their analysis: Because the immunoSEQ output held only junctional sequences and lacked quality scores, the filtering could not match the filtering applied to full-length reads. To assign V/J genes and CDR3, sequences were annotated against IMGT germline references using PyIR, a Python wrapper for IgBLAST v1.9. Reads were removed for weak V/J assignments (E-value above 1e-6), missing CDR3, stop codons, out-of-frame junctions, or ambiguous translated residues. A V3J clonotype was defined by an identical inferred V gene, J gene, and CDR3 amino acid sequence. To compute the percentage overlap between repertoires, the number of shared unique clonotypes was divided by the size of the smaller repertoire. Richness of each repertoire was evaluated using RTK rarefaction, the Chao1 estimator, and Recon v2.1 estimates of unobserved clonotypes. Generation probabilities for all TCRbeta clonotypes obtained by the gDNA method from a handful of donors were computed using OLGA. Sourced from immuneACCESS, this table was stored by TCRdb with only in-frame sequences that have V and J called. A share of the clones is absent; for the studies checked, an unresolved V gene accounts for under half, and the remainder has no known explanation. That table supplies the V and J calls and clone size; D and trimming were determined from the DNA. In all, the sample holds roughly 2 million clones, and roughly 95% of those were seen once. About 0.13% of the sample goes to the ten largest clones.

Healthy HIV-negative adults with no recently reported acute infections or vaccinations were included as donors. All donors were Caucasian adults living in Nashville, Tennessee, USA. CD4+ T cells were enriched by magnetic negative selection; naive cells were then positively selected on CD45RA, and the negative fraction formed the memory subset. Blood was collected by leukapheresis, and PBMCs were isolated by Ficoll-Histopaque density gradient centrifugation and then cryopreserved in liquid nitrogen vapor phase. Purity and quantity of every magnetically sorted T cell population were checked by analytical flow cytometry. Each sorted fraction had its genomic DNA isolated and then quantified by UV absorbance on a Nanodrop 2000c.

The receptor's source is a young man in good health. The chain joins TRBV2 to TRBJ2-4; a tentative D match to TRBD1 spans 5 bases. The source material was naive CD4+ T cells sorted from blood. The sample's cell subset or site label is to be understood as: CD45RA+ positively selected. The CDR3 loop reads CASNTQGLAKNIQYF. The DNA reads TGTGCCAGCAACACCCAGGGTCTAGCCAAAAACATTCAGTACTTC.